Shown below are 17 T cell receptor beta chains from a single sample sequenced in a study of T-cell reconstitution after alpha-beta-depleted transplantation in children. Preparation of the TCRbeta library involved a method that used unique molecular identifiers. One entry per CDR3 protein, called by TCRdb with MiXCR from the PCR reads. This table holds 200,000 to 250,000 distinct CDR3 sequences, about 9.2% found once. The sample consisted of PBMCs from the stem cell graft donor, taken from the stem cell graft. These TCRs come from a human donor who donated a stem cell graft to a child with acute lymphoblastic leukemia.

The CDR3 sequence: CSVDGRLAGVADTQYF. Here the CDR3 DNA reads TGCAGCGTTGACGGACGACTAGCGGGGGTGGCAGATACGCAGTATTTT. The V gene is TRBV29-1, the J gene TRBJ2-3; 12 nucleotides align to TRBD2. Germline CDR1 reads SQVTM; CDR2 reads ANQGSEA. The CDR3 is 16 residues long. V lost 3 bases, J lost 4 bases, and 8 bases stayed unmatched.

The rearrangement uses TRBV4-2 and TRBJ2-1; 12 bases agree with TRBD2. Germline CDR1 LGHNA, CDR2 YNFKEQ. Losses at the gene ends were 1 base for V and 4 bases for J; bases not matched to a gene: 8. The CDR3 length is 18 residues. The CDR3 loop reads CASSQALAGGGLYNEQFF. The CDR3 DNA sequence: TGTGCCAGCAGCCAAGCCCTAGCGGGGGGGGGACTTTACAATGAGCAGTTCTTC.

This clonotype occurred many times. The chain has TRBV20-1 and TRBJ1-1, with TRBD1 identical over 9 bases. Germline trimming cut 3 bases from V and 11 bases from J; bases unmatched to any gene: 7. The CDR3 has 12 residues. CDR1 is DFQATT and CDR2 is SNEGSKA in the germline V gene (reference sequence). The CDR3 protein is CSASRQGEDAFF. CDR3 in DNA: TGCAGTGCTAGCAGACAGGGGGAGGACGCTTTCTTT.

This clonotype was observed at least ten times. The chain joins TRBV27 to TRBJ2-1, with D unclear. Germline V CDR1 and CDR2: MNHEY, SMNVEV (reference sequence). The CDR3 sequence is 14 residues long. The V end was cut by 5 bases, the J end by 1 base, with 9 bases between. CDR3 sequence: CASSAVISYNEQFF. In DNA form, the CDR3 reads TGTGCCAGCAGTGCGGTGATTTCCTACAATGAGCAGTTCTTC.

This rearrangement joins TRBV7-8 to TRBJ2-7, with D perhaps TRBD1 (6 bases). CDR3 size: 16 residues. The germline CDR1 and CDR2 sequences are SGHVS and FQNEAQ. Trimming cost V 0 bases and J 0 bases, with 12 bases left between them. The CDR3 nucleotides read TGTGCCAGCAGCTTAGCGTGGCAGGGGCACTCCTACGAGCAGTACTTC. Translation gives CASSLAWQGHSYEQYF. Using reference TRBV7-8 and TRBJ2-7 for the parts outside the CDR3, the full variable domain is GAGVSQSPRYKVAKRGQDVALRCDPISGHVSLFWYQQALGQGPEFLTYFQNEAQLDKSGLPSDRFFAERPEGSVSTLKIQRTQQEDSAVYLCASSLAWQGHSYEQYFGPGTRLTVT.

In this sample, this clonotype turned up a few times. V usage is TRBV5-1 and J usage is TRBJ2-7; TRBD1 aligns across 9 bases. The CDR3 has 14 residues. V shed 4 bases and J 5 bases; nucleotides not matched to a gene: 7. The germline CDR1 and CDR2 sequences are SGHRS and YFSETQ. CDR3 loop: CASSQGQGIDEQYF. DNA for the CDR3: TGCGCCAGCAGCCAGGGACAGGGTATCGACGAGCAGTACTTC.

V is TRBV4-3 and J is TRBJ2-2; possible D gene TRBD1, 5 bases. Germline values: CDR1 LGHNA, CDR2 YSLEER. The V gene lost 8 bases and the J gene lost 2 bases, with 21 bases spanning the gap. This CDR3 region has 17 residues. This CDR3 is CASGPAPGRDNTGELFF. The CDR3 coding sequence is TGCGCCAGCGGTCCGGCCCCGGGCAGGGATAACACCGGGGAGCTGTTTTTT.

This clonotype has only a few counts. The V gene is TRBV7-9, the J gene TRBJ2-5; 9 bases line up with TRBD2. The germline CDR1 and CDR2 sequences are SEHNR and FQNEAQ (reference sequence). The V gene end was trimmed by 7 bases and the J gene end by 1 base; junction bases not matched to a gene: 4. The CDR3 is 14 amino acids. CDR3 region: CASTLAGRQETQYF. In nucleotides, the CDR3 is TGTGCCAGCACCCTAGCGGGGCGCCAAGAGACCCAGTACTTC. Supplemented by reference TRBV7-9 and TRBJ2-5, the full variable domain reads DTGVSQNPRHKITKRGQNVTFRCDPISEHNRLYWYRQTLGQGPEFLTYFQNEAQLEKSRLLSDRFSAERPKGSFSTLEIQRTEQGDSAMYLCASTLAGRQETQYFGPGTRLLVL.

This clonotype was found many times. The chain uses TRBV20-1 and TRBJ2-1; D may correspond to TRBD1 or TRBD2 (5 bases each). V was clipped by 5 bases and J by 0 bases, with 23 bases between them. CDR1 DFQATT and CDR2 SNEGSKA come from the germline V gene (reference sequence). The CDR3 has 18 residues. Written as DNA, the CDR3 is TGCAGTGCTGGGGACGTACGCGTCCGAGGCAGCTCCTACAATGAGCAGTTCTTC. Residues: CSAGDVRVRGSSYNEQFF.

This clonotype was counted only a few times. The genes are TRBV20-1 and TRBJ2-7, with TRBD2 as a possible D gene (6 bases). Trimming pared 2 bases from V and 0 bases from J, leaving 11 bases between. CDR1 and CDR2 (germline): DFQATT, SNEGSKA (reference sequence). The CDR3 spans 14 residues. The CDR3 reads CSARYPGLSYEQYF. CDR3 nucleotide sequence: TGCAGTGCTAGATATCCGGGACTCTCCTACGAGCAGTACTTC.

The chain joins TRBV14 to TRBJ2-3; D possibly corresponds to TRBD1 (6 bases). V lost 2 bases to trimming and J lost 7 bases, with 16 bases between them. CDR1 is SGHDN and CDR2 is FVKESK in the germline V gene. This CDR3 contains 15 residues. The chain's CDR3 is CASSQKTGRAYTQYF. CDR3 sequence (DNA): TGTGCCAGCAGCCAAAAGACAGGCCGCGCATATACGCAGTATTTT.

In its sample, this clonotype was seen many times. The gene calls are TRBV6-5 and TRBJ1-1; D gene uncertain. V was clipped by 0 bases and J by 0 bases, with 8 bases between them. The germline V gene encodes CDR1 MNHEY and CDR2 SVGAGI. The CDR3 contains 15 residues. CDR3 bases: TGTGCCAGCAGTTACTCGGACTTTCTGAACACTGAAGCTTTCTTT. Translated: CASSYSDFLNTEAFF.

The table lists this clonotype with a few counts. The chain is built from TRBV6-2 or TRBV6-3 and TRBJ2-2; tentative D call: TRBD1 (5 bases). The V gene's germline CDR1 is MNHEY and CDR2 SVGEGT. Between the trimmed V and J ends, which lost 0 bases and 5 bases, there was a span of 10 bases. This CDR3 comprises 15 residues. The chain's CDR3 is CASSYSQGGTGELFF. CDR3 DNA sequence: TGTGCCAGCAGTTACTCCCAGGGCGGAACCGGGGAGCTGTTTTTT.

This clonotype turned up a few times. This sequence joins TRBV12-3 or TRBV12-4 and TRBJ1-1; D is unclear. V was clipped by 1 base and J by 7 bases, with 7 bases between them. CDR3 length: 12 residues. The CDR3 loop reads CASSLGFIEAFF. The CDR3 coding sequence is TGTGCCAGCAGTTTAGGATTTATTGAAGCTTTCTTT.

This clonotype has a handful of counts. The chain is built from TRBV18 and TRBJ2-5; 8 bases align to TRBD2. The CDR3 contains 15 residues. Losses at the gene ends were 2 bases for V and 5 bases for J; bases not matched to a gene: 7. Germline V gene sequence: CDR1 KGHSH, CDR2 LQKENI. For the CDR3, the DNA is TGTGCCAGCTCACCAACTGGGACTAGTTGGGAGACCCAGTACTTC. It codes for CASSPTGTSWETQYF. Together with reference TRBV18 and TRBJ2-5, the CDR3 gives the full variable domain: NAGVMQNPRHLVRRRGQEARLRCSPMKGHSHVYWYRQLPEEGLKFMVYLQKENIIDESGMPKERFSAEFPKEGPSILRIQQVVRGDSAAYFCASSPTGTSWETQYFGPGTRLLVL.

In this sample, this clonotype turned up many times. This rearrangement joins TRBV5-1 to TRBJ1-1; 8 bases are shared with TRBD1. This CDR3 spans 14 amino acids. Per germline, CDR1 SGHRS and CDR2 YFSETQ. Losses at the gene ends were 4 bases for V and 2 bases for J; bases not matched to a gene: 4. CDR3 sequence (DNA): TGCGCCAGCAGCCCCGACAGGGGTAACACTGAAGCTTTCTTT. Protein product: CASSPDRGNTEAFF.

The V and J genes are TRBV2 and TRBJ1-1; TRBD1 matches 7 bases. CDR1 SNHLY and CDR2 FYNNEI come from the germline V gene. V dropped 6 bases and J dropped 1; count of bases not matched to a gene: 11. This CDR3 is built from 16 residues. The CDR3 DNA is TGTGCCAGCAGGGACCGGGACAGCGAAAGGAACACTGAAGCTTTCTTT. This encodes CASRDRDSERNTEAFF.